Listed below are T cell receptor beta chains from one sample, sequenced in a study of shared clonotypes between healthy human individuals. Assay used: immunoSEQ multiplex PCR; TCRdb lists only in-frame clones, some missing. The sample carries about 1.5 million clones, 95% to 99% recorded once. The sequenced sample was naive CD4+ T cells sorted from blood. The receptors shown here come from a man aged 25 to 45 in good health. Both conserved end residues are part of each CDR3.

V gene: TRBV9; CDR3 protein: CASSPRAGVNTEAFF
V gene: TRBV28; CDR3 protein: CAIRTGPNQPQHF
V gene: TRBV9; CDR3 protein: CASSIRAGAEQFF
V gene: TRBV28; CDR3 protein: CASSSVARKTNEKLFF
V gene: TRBV4-1; CDR3 protein: CATSSPGTGIKMNTEAFF
V gene: TRBV5-1; CDR3 protein: CASTLPGVEAFF
V gene: TRBV6-1; CDR3 protein: CASKLAGAYEQYF
V gene: TRBV5-1; CDR3 protein: CASTVVGTEQYF
V gene: TRBV5-8; CDR3 protein: CASTLPLAGDGYEQYF
V gene: TRBV6-1; CDR3 protein: CASSETVVTGELFF
V gene: TRBV27; CDR3 protein: CASSFRGETQYF
V gene: TRBV7-2; CDR3 protein: CASSLGHGGQETQYF
V gene: TRBV29-1; CDR3 protein: CSVFGGNTIYF
V gene: TRBV6-5; CDR3 protein: CASSPSGSFYEQYF
V gene: TRBV6-5; CDR3 protein: CASRGRADTQYF
V gene: TRBV27; CDR3 protein: CASSFLGQGEQYF
V gene: TRBV28; CDR3 protein: CASSQALAGGRHTSYEQYF
V gene: TRBV27; CDR3 protein: CASSLSGANVLTF
V gene: TRBV4-3; CDR3 protein: CASSQDPRSGNTIYF
V gene: TRBV11-2; CDR3 protein: CASSRYGIPPDTQYF
V gene: TRBV18; CDR3 protein: CASSTRGPPEAFF
V gene: TRBV5-1; CDR3 protein: CASSPGLAGVLYEQYF
V gene: TRBV30; CDR3 protein: CAWSPPGPWNEKLFF
V gene: TRBV15; CDR3 protein: CATTDRVVETQYF
V gene: TRBV29-1; CDR3 protein: CSVEDPWRESPIPSTDTQYF
V gene: TRBV19; CDR3 protein: CASSIVSAGGPYEQYF
V gene: TRBV19; CDR3 protein: CASSILSGFGNTIYF
V gene: TRBV28; CDR3 protein: CASTPRVRMSYTF
V gene: TRBV7-2; CDR3 protein: CASSPRTGLKTQYF
V gene: TRBV5-1; CDR3 protein: CASSLDGRGFNTF
V gene: TRBV19; CDR3 protein: CASSMTSGGPNEQFF
V gene: TRBV7-2; CDR3 protein: CASSSQGGPDTQYF
V gene: TRBV5-1; CDR3 protein: CASNLQGDTEAFF
V gene: TRBV7-2; CDR3 protein: CASSLARVGQRNEKLFF
V gene: TRBV7-9; CDR3 protein: CASSSGLASDTQYF
V gene: TRBV5-1; CDR3 protein: CASSSTGTGAEAFF
V gene: TRBV5-4; CDR3 protein: CASSLYDRGSYGYTF
V gene: TRBV30; CDR3 protein: CAWSVRLDTGELFF
V gene: TRBV7-9; CDR3 protein: CASSSTQGISGANVLTF
V gene: TRBV7-9; CDR3 protein: CASSLSSYNSYEQYF
V gene: TRBV28; CDR3 protein: CASSLGLAANEQFF
V gene: TRBV18; CDR3 protein: CASSPPIGPGENHEKLFF
V gene: TRBV7-9; CDR3 protein: CASSPRGLAGGVYNEQFF
V gene: TRBV11-2; CDR3 protein: CASSLEPAGRSGIEQFF
V gene: TRBV7-9; CDR3 protein: CASSLVGLSYEQYF
V gene: TRBV28; CDR3 protein: CASSLVPGKGSGNTIYF
V gene: TRBV15; CDR3 protein: CATSRESQGLGGYTF
V gene: TRBV9; CDR3 protein: CASSAGLAGIYEQYF